This T cell receptor beta chain appears in the sequencing data of a study of monozygotic twins with cystic fibrosis. Across the whole study: Libraries were built from approximately 3 micrograms of fragmented DNA using around 16 PCR cycles.

Broader study findings: In 13 of 16 pairs, V gene usage was closest to the co-twin's. Median Simpson clonality of 0.0095 suggested naive T cells predominated. Nucleotide-identical clonotype sharing was significantly higher within monozygotic CF twin pairs than between unrelated CF individuals.

Details on this clone: Its specificity is unknown.

Only in-frame clones appear in the TCRdb table, and some are missing; sequencing was by immunoSEQ multiplex PCR. The sample records over 15,000 clones, around 97% being singletons. This receptor was taken from a woman aged 25-40 years with cystic fibrosis. Sequenced sample: blood.

CDR3 protein: CASSFGVNTGELFF. CDR3 bases: TGTGCCAGCAGCTTCGGGGTTAACACCGGGGAGCTGTTTTTT. V is TRBV5-4 and J is TRBJ2-2; tentatively, D is TRBD2 (5 bases). CDR3 length: 14 residues. CDR1 and CDR2 from the germline V gene are SGHNT and YYREEE (reference sequence). Deletions cut 2 bases from V and 2 bases from J, with 7 bases between.